Sequencing of this TCR beta chain was carried out in a study of identical twins. Study observations and caveats: The more abundant beta clonotypes in cord blood had fewer insertions, and memory repertoires did not show this. Out-of-frame beta chain sequences displayed weaker excess sharing between twins.

A single record per CDR3 protein comes from TCRdb applying MiXCR to the 5' RACE reads. This table has approximately 410,000 distinct CDR3 sequences, about a fifth appearing once. Concerning this clonotype itself: Its antigen is unknown.

Material: naive T cells sorted from blood. The receptor's source is a middle-aged man in good health.

For the CDR3, the DNA is TGCAGTGCTAGACGGCCAAAACATCAAGCTTTCTTT. It yields the protein CSARRPKHQAFF. This chain connects TRBV20-1 to TRBJ1-1, with D uncertain. Germline CDR1 reads DFQATT; CDR2 reads SNEGSKA (reference sequence). The CDR3 sequence is 12 residues long. The ends were cut back, 2 bases at V and 9 bases at J, with 13 bases in the middle.